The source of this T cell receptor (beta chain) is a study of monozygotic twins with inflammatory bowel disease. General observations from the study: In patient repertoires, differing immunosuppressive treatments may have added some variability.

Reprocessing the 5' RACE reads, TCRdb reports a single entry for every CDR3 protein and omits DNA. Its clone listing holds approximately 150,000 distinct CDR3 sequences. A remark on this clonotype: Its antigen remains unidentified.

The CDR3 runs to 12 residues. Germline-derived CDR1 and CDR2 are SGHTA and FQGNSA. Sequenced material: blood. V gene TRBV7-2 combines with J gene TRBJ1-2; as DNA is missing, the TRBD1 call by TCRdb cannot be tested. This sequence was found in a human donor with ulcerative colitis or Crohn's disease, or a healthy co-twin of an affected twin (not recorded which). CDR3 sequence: CASSPYRDGYTF.